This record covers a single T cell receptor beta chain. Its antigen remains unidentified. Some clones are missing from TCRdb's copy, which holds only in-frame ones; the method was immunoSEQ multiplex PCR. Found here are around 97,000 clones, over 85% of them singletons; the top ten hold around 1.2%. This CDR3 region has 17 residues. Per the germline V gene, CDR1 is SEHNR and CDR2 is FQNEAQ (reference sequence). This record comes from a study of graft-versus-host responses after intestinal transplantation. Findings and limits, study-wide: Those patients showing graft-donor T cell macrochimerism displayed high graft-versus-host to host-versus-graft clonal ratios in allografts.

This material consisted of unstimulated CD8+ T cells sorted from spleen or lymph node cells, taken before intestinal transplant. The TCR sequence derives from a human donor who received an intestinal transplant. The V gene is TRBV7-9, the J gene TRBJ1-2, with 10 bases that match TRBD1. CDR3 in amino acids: CATSGGTGAPEFFGYTF. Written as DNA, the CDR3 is TGTGCGACATCTGGGGGGACAGGGGCACCAGAATTCTTTGGCTACACCTTC.